The present T cell receptor beta chain was sequenced within a study of blood T cell repertoires in COVID-19. Study as a whole: The United States, Italy and Spain supplied acute and convalescent COVID-19 samples. PBMCs, B-cell-depleted T cells, or T cells provided the cDNA or gDNA that made up the material.

In the study's own analysis: Amplified reference gene primers provided the basis for estimating nucleated cell counts. TCRdb's copy holds only in-frame clones and misses some; the assay was immunoSEQ multiplex PCR. V and J calls and clone size are copied from that table; D and trimming were computed from the DNA. The table shows 250,000 to 350,000 clones, with approximately 90% occurring only once. Trimming shortened V by 3 bases and J by 7 bases, and 7 bases separated the two germline ends. CDR1 and CDR2 (germline): DFQATT, SNEGSKA (reference sequence). The CDR3 length is 11 residues. The chain recombines TRBV20-1 with TRBJ2-1, with unresolved D. This receptor was obtained from a man between 18 and 29 years old with active or convalescent COVID-19. Specimen: peripheral blood. The CDR3 protein is CSASFTNEQFF. The CDR3, as DNA: TGCAGTGCTAGCTTTACAAATGAGCAGTTCTTC.